The 18 T cell receptor beta chains in this list originate from one sample, sequenced in a study of blood T cell repertoires in COVID-19 (dated by TCRdb to 2018 to 2020). The library was prepared using the immunoSEQ multiplex PCR assay. This is the immuneACCESS table as TCRdb keeps it, with only in-frame sequences that have V and J called. A part of the clones is gone; compared with another copy, unresolved V genes explain less than half, and the rest is unexplained. This sample holds about 250,000 clones; approximately 90% were observed only once. The ten top clones hold approximately 3% of the sample. The sequencing sample was made of peripheral blood. The receptors were sampled from a woman younger than 45 with active or convalescent COVID-19.

The chain employs TRBV5-8 and TRBJ2-1; 10 nucleotides agree with TRBD2. The V gene end was trimmed by 0 bases and the J gene end by 0 bases; junction bases not matched to a gene: 12. CDR3 length: 20 amino acids. In germline, CDR1 is SGHTS, CDR2 YDEGEE. The CDR3 is CASSLVPTSGSLGSYNEQFF. In nucleotides, the CDR3 is TGTGCCAGCAGCTTGGTACCGACTAGCGGGTCCCTGGGCTCCTACAATGAGCAGTTCTTC. The full variable domain, in which reference TRBV5-8 and TRBJ2-1 provide the parts outside the CDR3, is EAGVTQSPTHLIKTRGQQATLRCSPISGHTSVYWYQQALGLGLQFLLWYDEGEERNRGNFPPRFSGRQFPNYSSELNVNALELEDSALYLCASSLVPTSGSLGSYNEQFFGPGTRLTVL.

The chain recombines TRBV12-1 with TRBJ2-1; the listed D gene, TRBD2, was not tested against the DNA. TRBV12-1 is a listed pseudogene. The CDR3 length is 11 residues. CDR3: CASSFFNEQFF. The CDR3 DNA follows: TGTGCCAGCAGCTTCTTTAATGAGCAGTTCTTC.

The chain carries TRBV7-2 and TRBJ2-1, with D maybe TRBD2 (5 bases). Looked up from germline, CDR1 is SGHTA and CDR2 is FQGNSA. CDR3 length: 14 residues. Trimming took off 2 bases at V and 5 bases at J, with 10 bases between the two ends. In nucleotides, the CDR3 is TGTGCCAGCAGCTTATCTAGAGGGAACAATGAGCAGTTCTTC. As protein: CASSLSRGNNEQFF.

The chain carries TRBV19 and TRBJ1-2; D is unclear. Germline CDR1 reads LNHDA; CDR2 reads SQIVND (reference sequence). Trimming took 11 bases from V and 3 from J, leaving 22 bases between them. This CDR3 is 15 amino acids long. CDR3 bases: TGTGCCGCCAGTACCGCCCGTGGAGAATACTATGGCTACACCTTC. Amino acid sequence: CAASTARGEYYGYTF.

This chain links TRBV27 with TRBJ2-1; a possible D gene is TRBD1 (6 bases). Germline lookup yields CDR1 MNHEY and CDR2 SMNVEV (reference sequence). Trimming shortened V by 0 bases and J by 4 bases, and 16 bases separated the two germline ends. This CDR3 is 17 amino acids long. In DNA form, the CDR3 reads TGTGCCAGCAGTTTATCCCTGCCAGGGGCCGGGTACAATGAGCAGTTCTTC. It translates to CASSLSLPGAGYNEQFF.

V gene TRBV9 combines with J gene TRBJ2-7, with TRBD1 identical over 9 bases. Germline V gene sequence: CDR1 SGDLS, CDR2 YYNGEE. The ends lost 2 bases at V and 3 bases at J; junction bases unmatched: 3. CDR3 size: 14 residues. The CDR3 DNA follows: TGTGCCAGCAGCGTGGGGGACAGGGACTACGAGCAGTACTTC. It specifies CASSVGDRDYEQYF.

The chain carries TRBV10-1 and TRBJ1-2; D is perhaps TRBD1 (6 bases). Germline-derived CDR1 and CDR2 are WNHNN and SYGVQD (reference sequence). CDR3 size: 14 residues. V was pared by 0 bases and J by 4 bases, with 9 bases between. The CDR3 coding sequence is TGCGCCAGCAGTGAGTCGACAGGCCGCTATGGCTACACCTTC. Translating it yields CASSESTGRYGYTF.

As concerns this clone: Other DNA sequences of this sample code for an identical CDR3. The chain combines TRBV5-6 with TRBJ1-6; D remains ambiguous. V was shortened by 1 base and J by 0 bases, with 8 bases between the two germline ends. The V gene's germline CDR1 is SGHDT and CDR2 YYEEEE. This CDR3 has 16 residues. CDR3 sequence: CASSLSGSSYNSPLHF. Here the CDR3 DNA reads TGTGCCAGCAGCTTGTCAGGTAGCTCCTATAATTCACCCCTCCACTTT.

V and J are TRBV5-1 and TRBJ2-5, with 13 bases lining up with TRBD2. The V segment lost 4 bases and the J segment 2 bases; nucleotides outside the gene matches: 5. Germline loops: CDR1 SGHRS, CDR2 YFSETQ. This CDR3 contains 16 residues. The CDR3 DNA reads TGCGCCAGCAGCCCCAGGACTAGCGGGGGTCAAGAGACCCAGTACTTC. This gives the protein CASSPRTSGGQETQYF.

This clone was detected only a few times. The rearrangement links TRBV27 to TRBJ1-6; TRBD1 matches at 9 bases. V gave up 5 bases and J gave up 6 bases; unmatched junction bases: 11. The germline V gene encodes CDR1 MNHEY and CDR2 SMNVEV (reference sequence). The CDR3 is made up of 17 amino acids. The CDR3 nucleotides read TGTGCCAGCAGTAGACACATATCGACAGGGGGTAATTCACCCCTCCACTTT. It is translated as CASSRHISTGGNSPLHF.

The chain uses TRBV11-3 and TRBJ2-7, with D unresolved. The CDR3 length is 14 residues. Trimming removed 2 bases at V and 1 base at J, with 9 bases between. Germline V lookup: CDR1 SGHNT, CDR2 YENEEA. DNA for the CDR3: TGTGCCAGCAGCTTAAACCAAGCGTCCTACGAGCAGTACTTC. Its translation: CASSLNQASYEQYF.

The chain has TRBV5-1 and TRBJ1-2, with 7 bases lining up with TRBD1. Looked up from germline, CDR1 is SGHRS and CDR2 is YFSETQ. CDR3 length: 15 residues. V gave up 0 bases and J gave up 4 bases; unmatched junction bases: 6. DNA for the CDR3: TGCGCCAGCAGCTTGGTGGCAGGGGGATCCTATGGCTACACCTTC. The encoded protein is CASSLVAGGSYGYTF.

The chain couples TRBV28 to TRBJ1-6; a weak D match, TRBD1 (6 bases). CDR1 and CDR2 from the germline V gene are MDHEN and SYDVKM. The ends were cut back, 6 bases at V and 7 bases at J, with 13 bases in the middle. The CDR3 consists of 14 residues. This CDR3 reads CASSRAGENSPLHF. CDR3 in DNA: TGTGCCAGCAGCCGGGCAGGGGAGAATTCACCCCTCCACTTT.

V gene TRBV4-1 combines with J gene TRBJ2-7; TRBD1 might be the D (5 bases). Germline CDR1 MGHRA, CDR2 YSYEKL. V was trimmed by 5 bases and J by 3 bases, leaving 14 bases between them. This CDR3 has 14 residues. CDR3 sequence (DNA): TGCGCCAGCAGCTACCGGGTCGACAGCTACGAGCAGTACTTC. Protein: CASSYRVDSYEQYF.

This clone has a handful of counts. The chain couples TRBV15 to TRBJ1-2; unclear D gene. Looked up from germline, CDR1 is LNHNV and CDR2 is YYDKDF (reference sequence). Trimming removed 4 bases from V and 2 bases from J, with 20 bases in between. The CDR3 extends over 17 amino acids. CDR3 loop: CATSNPRRAKLNYGYTF. The CDR3 region has the DNA TGTGCCACCAGCAACCCCCGGCGGGCAAAACTAAACTATGGCTACACCTTC.

This chain joins TRBV7-2 and TRBJ2-7; TRBD1 matches at 10 bases. Germline V gene sequence: CDR1 SGHTA, CDR2 FQGNSA. V trimming: 4 bases; J trimming: 5 bases; junction bases outside the gene matches: 8. This CDR3 has 15 amino acids. In DNA, the CDR3 is TGTGCCAGCAGCTCTCCCGGGACAGGGGAAGACGAGCAGTACTTC. Amino acid sequence: CASSSPGTGEDEQYF.

This chain uses TRBV5-1 with TRBJ1-2; D is possibly TRBD1 (5 bases). Trimming removed 0 bases at V and 3 bases at J, with 9 bases between. CDR1 is SGHRS and CDR2 is YFSETQ in the germline V gene. The CDR3 extends over 14 amino acids. The CDR3 bases are TGCGCCAGCAGCTTGGCGACGACAGACTATGGCTACACCTTC. Translating gives CASSLATTDYGYTF. The full variable domain, rest sourced from reference TRBV5-1 and TRBJ1-2, is KAGVTQTPRYLIKTRGQQVTLSCSPISGHRSVSWYQQTPGQGLQFLFEYFSETQRNKGNFPGRFSGRQFSNSRSEMNVSTLELGDSALYLCASSLATTDYGYTFGSGTRLTVV.

J is TRBJ2-1 and V is TRBV2; 9 bases map to TRBD1. The CDR3 length is 13 residues. CDR1 and CDR2 from the germline V gene are SNHLY and FYNNEI. V gave up 10 bases and J gave up 8 bases; unmatched junction bases: 9. CDR3 coding DNA: TGTGCCACCGCCGGGACAGGGTATGATGAGCAGTTCTTC. Amino acids: CATAGTGYDEQFF.